A selection of T cell receptor beta chains follows, all from one sample in a study of T cell changes during pregnancy in multiple sclerosis. The protocol was immunoSEQ multiplex PCR, while the TCRdb copy is restricted to in-frame clones and leaves out a portion. The sample includes 100,000 or so clones, 94% seen only once; the top ten take approximately 1.7%. The sample in question was peripheral blood, obtained after pregnancy. These receptors were taken from a female donor in good health, enrolled as a control in a pregnancy study. Both conserved end residues are part of each CDR3. The order of the fields is D gene, J gene, clone size, V gene, CDR3 protein, CDR3 DNA. D genes are given only for firm matches. Some rows have no size entry. The others give once, few or many, or a class for an expanded clone.

D gene: -
J gene: TRBJ2-3
clone size: -
V gene: TRBV7-9
CDR3 protein: CASSPPGRRATDTQYF
CDR3 DNA: TGTGCCAGCAGCCCCCCCGGCCGCAGGGCAACAGATACGCAGTATTTT

D gene: TRBD2
J gene: TRBJ2-1
clone size: -
V gene: TRBV28
CDR3 protein: CASSLRASGRALHNEQFF
CDR3 DNA: TGTGCCAGCAGTTTAAGGGCTAGCGGGAGGGCCCTCCACAATGAGCAGTTCTTC

D gene: TRBD1
J gene: TRBJ1-1
clone size: -
V gene: TRBV20-1
CDR3 protein: CSARTQGEAFF
CDR3 DNA: TGCAGTGCTAGGACACAGGGGGAAGCTTTCTTT

D gene: TRBD1
J gene: TRBJ1-2
clone size: -
V gene: TRBV6-1
CDR3 protein: CASTEGRTGRGYTF
CDR3 DNA: TGTGCCAGCACCGAGGGTCGGACAGGGCGAGGCTACACCTTC

D gene: -
J gene: TRBJ1-5
clone size: -
V gene: TRBV28
CDR3 protein: CASSLIGVGNQPQHF
CDR3 DNA: TGTGCCAGCAGTTTAATAGGGGTCGGCAATCAGCCCCAGCATTTT

D gene: TRBD1
J gene: TRBJ2-6
clone size: -
V gene: TRBV6-4
CDR3 protein: CASSDADRVGANVLTF
CDR3 DNA: TGTGCCAGCAGTGACGCCGACAGGGTTGGGGCCAACGTCCTGACTTTC

D gene: -
J gene: TRBJ2-7
clone size: -
V gene: TRBV30
CDR3 protein: CACGQLSSYEQYF
CDR3 DNA: TGTGCCTGTGGACAGTTAAGCTCCTACGAGCAGTACTTC

D gene: TRBD1
J gene: TRBJ2-4
clone size: -
V gene: TRBV27
CDR3 protein: CASSFDGDSLGAKNIQYF
CDR3 DNA: TGTGCCAGCAGTTTCGACGGGGACAGTTTGGGGGCCAAAAACATTCAGTACTTC

D gene: TRBD1
J gene: TRBJ2-7
clone size: -
V gene: TRBV5-1
CDR3 protein: CASSQRQGSYEQYF
CDR3 DNA: TGCGCCAGCAGCCAAAGACAGGGTTCCTACGAGCAGTACTTC

D gene: -
J gene: TRBJ2-3
clone size: -
V gene: TRBV7-2
CDR3 protein: CASSLAQGFAIDTQYF
CDR3 DNA: TGTGCCAGCAGCTTAGCGCAGGGGTTCGCGATTGACACGCAGTATTTT

D gene: TRBD2
J gene: TRBJ2-3
clone size: -
V gene: TRBV4-1
CDR3 protein: CAERGGVRERTDTQYF
CDR3 DNA: TGCGCCGAACGGGGGGGTGTGCGGGAGCGCACAGATACGCAGTATTTT

D gene: TRBD2
J gene: TRBJ2-1
clone size: -
V gene: TRBV28
CDR3 protein: CASSLRGGRAGDEQFF
CDR3 DNA: TGTGCCAGCAGTCTCAGGGGCGGGAGGGCCGGCGATGAGCAGTTCTTC

D gene: -
J gene: TRBJ2-1
clone size: -
V gene: TRBV18
CDR3 protein: CASSPWAGDLIWNEQFF
CDR3 DNA: TGTGCCAGCTCACCTTGGGCCGGGGATCTAATTTGGAATGAGCAGTTCTTC

D gene: -
J gene: TRBJ1-3
clone size: -
V gene: TRBV5-5
CDR3 protein: CASILTGPSGNTIYF
CDR3 DNA: TGTGCCAGCATCCTGACAGGCCCCTCTGGAAACACCATATATTTT

D gene: -
J gene: TRBJ2-5
clone size: -
V gene: TRBV27
CDR3 protein: CASSTYLGGAVGTQYF
CDR3 DNA: TGTGCCAGCAGTACTTATCTAGGAGGCGCCGTCGGGACCCAGTACTTC

D gene: TRBD1
J gene: TRBJ1-1
clone size: -
V gene: TRBV15
CDR3 protein: CATSRSGGYTEAFF
CDR3 DNA: TGTGCCACCAGCAGGTCAGGGGGATACACTGAAGCTTTCTTT

D gene: -
J gene: TRBJ1-2
clone size: -
V gene: TRBV30
CDR3 protein: CAWSPLPNYGYTF
CDR3 DNA: TGTGCCTGGAGCCCACTCCCTAACTATGGCTACACCTTC

D gene: TRBD2
J gene: TRBJ2-1
clone size: -
V gene: TRBV11-2
CDR3 protein: CASSLGGSGSRNEQFF
CDR3 DNA: TGTGCCAGCAGCTTAGGGGGTAGCGGGAGTCGCAATGAGCAGTTCTTC

D gene: -
J gene: TRBJ1-3
clone size: few
V gene: TRBV27
CDR3 protein: CASSLIEGNTIYF
CDR3 DNA: TGTGCCAGCAGCCTGATCGAGGGAAACACCATATATTTT

D gene: TRBD1
J gene: TRBJ2-7
clone size: -
V gene: TRBV5-1
CDR3 protein: CASSSGQGAYEQYF
CDR3 DNA: TGCGCCAGCAGTTCCGGACAGGGGGCCTACGAGCAGTACTTC

D gene: -
J gene: TRBJ2-1
clone size: -
V gene: TRBV19
CDR3 protein: CASKHGYSYNEQFF
CDR3 DNA: TGTGCCAGTAAACACGGGTACTCCTACAATGAGCAGTTCTTC

D gene: -
J gene: TRBJ1-2
clone size: -
V gene: TRBV7-6
CDR3 protein: CASHDGSWGYTF
CDR3 DNA: TGTGCCAGTCACGACGGGTCTTGGGGCTACACCTTC

D gene: -
J gene: TRBJ1-2
clone size: -
V gene: TRBV2
CDR3 protein: CASSRREGGYTF
CDR3 DNA: TGTGCCAGCAGTCGGAGGGAGGGCGGCTACACCTTC

D gene: -
J gene: TRBJ2-5
clone size: -
V gene: TRBV6-5
CDR3 protein: CASTPPGVRTQYF
CDR3 DNA: TGTGCCAGCACTCCTCCGGGTGTACGGACCCAGTACTTC

D gene: -
J gene: TRBJ2-6
clone size: -
V gene: TRBV5-1
CDR3 protein: CASSLIPLEGAPISGANVLTF
CDR3 DNA: TGCGCCAGCAGCTTGATTCCCCTGGAGGGGGCTCCAATCTCTGGGGCCAACGTCCTGACTTTC

D gene: -
J gene: TRBJ2-1
clone size: -
V gene: TRBV7-8
CDR3 protein: CASSLFPAGSLNEQFF
CDR3 DNA: TGTGCCAGCAGCTTATTCCCGGCGGGAAGTCTCAATGAGCAGTTCTTC

D gene: TRBD1
J gene: TRBJ1-2
clone size: -
V gene: TRBV5-6
CDR3 protein: CASSSGDRPNYGYTF
CDR3 DNA: TGTGCCAGCAGCTCGGGGGACAGGCCAAACTATGGCTACACCTTC

D gene: TRBD1
J gene: TRBJ1-2
clone size: once
V gene: TRBV7-2
CDR3 protein: CASSLGQGRTIYGYTF
CDR3 DNA: TGTGCCAGCAGCTTGGGACAGGGGCGGACAATCTATGGCTACACCTTC

D gene: -
J gene: TRBJ1-1
clone size: -
V gene: TRBV9
CDR3 protein: CASSPTTGMNTEAFF
CDR3 DNA: TGTGCCAGCAGCCCAACGACAGGAATGAACACTGAAGCTTTCTTT

D gene: -
J gene: TRBJ1-1
clone size: -
V gene: TRBV6-4
CDR3 protein: CASSDSRHPNTEAFF
CDR3 DNA: TGTGCCAGCAGTGACTCGCGACACCCGAACACTGAAGCTTTCTTT

D gene: TRBD2
J gene: TRBJ2-2
clone size: once
V gene: TRBV29-1
CDR3 protein: CSVESEREGTGELFF
CDR3 DNA: TGCAGCGTTGAAAGCGAGCGGGAGGGCACCGGGGAGCTGTTTTTT

D gene: -
J gene: TRBJ1-1
clone size: -
V gene: TRBV6-5
CDR3 protein: CASSYSYGANTEAFF
CDR3 DNA: TGTGCCAGCAGTTACTCGTATGGGGCCAACACTGAAGCTTTCTTT

D gene: -
J gene: TRBJ1-3
clone size: once
V gene: TRBV6-1
CDR3 protein: CASSGEYRATNTIYF
CDR3 DNA: TGTGCCAGCAGTGGAGAATACAGGGCCACGAACACCATATATTTT

D gene: -
J gene: TRBJ2-7
clone size: -
V gene: TRBV9
CDR3 protein: CASSVTGSPSYEQYF
CDR3 DNA: TGTGCCAGCAGCGTTACCGGGAGTCCCTCCTACGAGCAGTACTTC

D gene: -
J gene: TRBJ1-3
clone size: -
V gene: TRBV5-1
CDR3 protein: CASSFADRSSGNTIYF
CDR3 DNA: TGCGCCAGCAGCTTTGCTGACAGAAGCTCTGGAAACACCATATATTTT

D gene: -
J gene: TRBJ2-4
clone size: -
V gene: TRBV6-1
CDR3 protein: CASSDWQGIKNIQYF
CDR3 DNA: TGTGCCAGCAGTGATTGGCAGGGTATTAAAAACATTCAGTACTTC

D gene: TRBD1
J gene: TRBJ2-1
clone size: few
V gene: TRBV19
CDR3 protein: CASSTWTGPSYNEQFF
CDR3 DNA: TGTGCCAGTAGTACTTGGACAGGGCCATCCTACAATGAGCAGTTCTTC

D gene: TRBD1
J gene: TRBJ2-7
clone size: -
V gene: TRBV4-1
CDR3 protein: CASSQVRIGTGIHEQYF
CDR3 DNA: TGCGCCAGCAGCCAAGTCAGAATTGGGACAGGGATTCACGAGCAGTACTTC

D gene: -
J gene: TRBJ2-3
clone size: -
V gene: TRBV2
CDR3 protein: CASLEDTSQYF
CDR3 DNA: TGTGCCAGCCTAGAGGACACTTCGCAGTATTTT

D gene: -
J gene: TRBJ2-1
clone size: -
V gene: TRBV28
CDR3 protein: CASSLSQPVSSYNEQFF
CDR3 DNA: TGTGCCAGCAGTTTATCACAGCCGGTTAGCTCCTACAATGAGCAGTTCTTC

D gene: -
J gene: TRBJ1-1
clone size: -
V gene: TRBV19
CDR3 protein: CASSQNTEAFF
CDR3 DNA: TGTGCCAGTAGCCAGAACACTGAAGCTTTCTTT

D gene: TRBD2
J gene: TRBJ2-7
clone size: -
V gene: TRBV6-1
CDR3 protein: CASSAGTSGGYEQYF
CDR3 DNA: TGTGCCAGCAGTGCCGGGACTAGCGGGGGATACGAGCAGTACTTC

D gene: -
J gene: TRBJ2-7
clone size: once
V gene: TRBV4-1
CDR3 protein: CASSQVDNREQYF
CDR3 DNA: TGCGCCAGCAGCCAAGTCGACAACCGGGAGCAGTACTTC

D gene: -
J gene: TRBJ2-6
clone size: -
V gene: TRBV2
CDR3 protein: CASSVSKDSERRANVLTF
CDR3 DNA: TGTGCCAGCAGTGTGAGTAAGGACTCGGAAAGGAGGGCCAACGTCCTGACTTTC

D gene: TRBD1
J gene: TRBJ1-2
clone size: -
V gene: TRBV2
CDR3 protein: CASSEWDREDGYTF
CDR3 DNA: TGTGCCAGCAGTGAATGGGACAGGGAGGATGGCTACACCTTC

D gene: -
J gene: TRBJ2-5
clone size: -
V gene: TRBV19
CDR3 protein: CARAAYRKETQYF
CDR3 DNA: TGTGCCAGAGCCGCATACCGTAAAGAGACCCAGTACTTC

D gene: -
J gene: TRBJ2-1
clone size: once
V gene: TRBV5-1
CDR3 protein: CASSLGGVAVSYNEQFF
CDR3 DNA: TGCGCCAGCAGCTTGGGAGGTGTAGCGGTATCCTACAATGAGCAGTTCTTC

D gene: TRBD2
J gene: TRBJ2-7
clone size: -
V gene: TRBV5-1
CDR3 protein: CASSWGVAGEREQYF
CDR3 DNA: TGCGCCAGCAGCTGGGGTGTAGCGGGAGAGCGCGAGCAGTACTTC

D gene: TRBD2
J gene: TRBJ2-1
clone size: -
V gene: TRBV18
CDR3 protein: CASSPSGSKIEQFF
CDR3 DNA: TGTGCCAGCTCACCTAGCGGGAGTAAGATTGAGCAGTTCTTC